Following are 5 T cell receptor beta chains from one sample sequenced in a study of T cells after posttransplantation cyclophosphamide. Sequenced by immunoSEQ multiplex PCR; TCRdb stores in-frame clones only, minus some. This repertoire holds 12,000 or so clones, and none appear only once. The sample consisted of PBMCs. These TCRs come from a woman aged 40 to 55 in good health, CMV-negative, and a related stem cell transplant donor.

This clone was detected ten times or more. J is TRBJ1-2 and V is TRBV29-1; D is perhaps TRBD1 (6 bases). The CDR3 totals 13 residues. Germline CDR1 SQVTM, CDR2 ANQGSEA. The V end was cut by 5 bases, the J end by 4 bases, with 14 bases between. CDR3 in DNA: TGCAGCGTTCAAGGGGGGGTCCTCTATGGCTACACCTTC. This encodes CSVQGGVLYGYTF.

This clone has a count of ten or more. This chain links TRBV18 with TRBJ2-5; a possible D gene is TRBD1 (5 bases). This CDR3 has 15 residues. V lost 4 bases and J 3 bases, leaving 15 bases between the germline ends. The V gene's germline CDR1 is KGHSH and CDR2 LQKENI. CDR3 coding DNA: TGTGCCAGCTCACGAAGACAGAAGCAGGAAGAGACCCAGTACTTC. The encoded protein is CASSRRQKQEETQYF.

The DNA for the CDR3 is TGCAGCGTTGAAGGAGCGGGAGGGCCCTGGGGGACCCAGTACTTC. This sequence encodes CSVEGAGGPWGTQYF. The chain is built from TRBV29-1 and TRBJ2-5; 10 bases map to TRBD2. CDR1 is SQVTM and CDR2 is ANQGSEA in the germline V gene. V lost 1 base and J lost 7; bases outside the gene matches: 9. The CDR3 spans 15 residues.

This clone has at least ten counts. V gene TRBV5-1 combines with J gene TRBJ2-1; TRBD2 agrees at 13 bases. From germline, CDR1 is SGHRS and CDR2 YFSETQ. Unmatched junction bases numbered 6, after V lost 0 bases and J lost 6 bases. The CDR3 loop spans 17 amino acids. The CDR3 loop is CASSLAPGLAGANEQFF. CDR3 sequence (DNA): TGCGCCAGCAGCTTGGCCCCAGGACTAGCGGGAGCCAATGAGCAGTTCTTC.

Ten or more counts support this clone. The gene calls are TRBV7-9 and TRBJ2-3, with TRBD1 matching over 8 bases. The CDR3 has 14 residues. Germline assignment: CDR1 SEHNR and CDR2 FQNEAQ (reference sequence). Trimming removed 1 base from V and 8 bases from J; junction bases left unmatched: 5. CDR3 in amino acids: CASSLGPGGFTQYF. The CDR3 DNA reads TGTGCCAGCAGCTTAGGGCCAGGGGGCTTTACGCAGTATTTT.